This TCR beta chain came from a study of blood T cell repertoires in COVID-19 (dated by TCRdb to 2018 to 2020). Describing the broader study: The collaborator samples originated in the United States, Italy and Spain and spanned the acute and convalescent phases of COVID-19. The prospective study material was composed of cDNA or gDNA derived from T cells, B-cell-depleted T cells, or PBMCs. The dataset comprised deeply sampled blood TCRbeta repertoires from subjects exposed to, actively infected with, or recovered from COVID-19. A freely available public database, intended as a resource for researchers studying the immune response to SARS-CoV-2, is where the repertoires were released. Samples came from the ongoing ImmuneRACE study (first 160 participants) plus 1,254 subjects from 6 global collaborators. Sample metadata almost always included a de-identified subject ID, COVID-19 status, age in years and sex. Where HLA class I and class II types were available, the types were taken from metadata supplied by the sample provider, not from assay-based typing.

What the study reported, not specific to this receptor: The quantity of clinical and demographic metadata differed by source and by participant and was supplied without curation.

Concerning this clone: Its antigen has not been determined. Qualities for individual bases were not recorded, and no much larger clone is one base off.

TCRbeta CDR3 regions were amplified from genomic DNA by means of the immunoSEQ Assay, a bias-controlled multiplex PCR. On the study's bioinformatics: Nucleated cell counts per sample were estimated from amplification of reference gene primers within the assay. To quantify the absolute abundance of each unique TCRbeta CDR3 rearrangement, sequence reads were collapsed and filtered. Productive Simpson clonality was computed per sample as the square root of Simpson's diversity index over productive rearrangements. TCRdb took this table from immuneACCESS and kept in-frame rearrangements with V and J called. Such tables lack part of the clones; where checked against another copy, unresolved V genes explain under half of the gap, and the rest is unexplained. The V and J calls and the clone size are those of that table, but D and trimming were determined from the DNA. For this sample the table gives 60,000 to 80,000 clones, of which approximately 84% were detected only once. The ten largest clones capture over 10% of the sample.

In Seattle, one collaborating source enrolled patients while the infection was active and tracked those patients longitudinally over the course of disease. Collaborating institutions collected whole blood in K2EDTA tubes following their own protocols. Collaborator samples were shipped for TCRbeta analysis as frozen whole blood, isolated PBMCs, or DNA extracted from either sample type. The TCR originated in a man aged 50 to 60 with COVID-19, enrolled during active disease. The sample comprised peripheral blood.

The CDR3 in this case is CASSYDRNTEAFF. The nucleotide sequence reads as follows: TGCGCCAGCAGCTATGACAGGAACACTGAAGCTTTCTTT. The chain links TRBV4-1 with TRBJ1-1; a weak D assignment points to TRBD1 (5 bases agree). V lost 5 bases and J lost 1 base; the stretch between them is 8 bases long. Sequences MGHRA (CDR1) and YSYEKL (CDR2) are obtained from the germline V gene. The CDR3, from cysteine to phenylalanine, totals 13 residues. The only DNA kept is the CDR3, 39 bases in frame from the first base.